What follows are 27 T cell receptor beta chains derived from one specimen sequenced in a study of T cells after yellow fever vaccination (dated by TCRdb to about 2019). Preparation of the library involved 5' RACE. The sequencer was an Illumina HiSeq 2500. The public reads were reprocessed in TCRdb via fastp at Q25 and MiXCR, keeping in-frame beta chains. Rows with one shared CDR3 protein collapse into an entry with the most common genes and DNA. The sample contains hundreds of thousands of distinct CDR3 sequences, 11% of them found a single time. The ten largest clones capture roughly 18% of the sample. Explained via the paper, the treatment or condition label denotes: live attenuated yellow fever vaccine strain. The sample was PBMCs, taken on the day of the first yellow fever vaccination. The receptors derive from a man aged 18 to 29 who received the YFV17D yellow fever vaccine.

The rearrangement links TRBV11-1 to TRBJ2-3; TRBD2 matches at 7 bases. V dropped 5 bases and J dropped 2; count of bases not matched to a gene: 19. This CDR3 comprises 19 residues. CDR1 and CDR2 from the germline V gene are SGHAT and FQDESV (reference sequence). The CDR3: CASSQSGVGLRLDTDTQYF. CDR3 sequence (DNA): TGTGCCAGCAGCCAGAGCGGGGTGGGTCTGCGGCTTGACACAGATACGCAGTATTTT.

This clonotype was seen only a few times. The chain has TRBV5-1 and TRBJ2-1, with D maybe TRBD1 (6 bases). Deletions cut 4 bases from V and 6 bases from J, with 11 bases between. CDR3 length: 13 amino acids. Germline CDR1 and CDR2: SGHRS and YFSETQ. The CDR3 bases are TGCGCCAGCAGCCGATCGACAGGCAATGAGCAGTTCTTC. Translating it yields CASSRSTGNEQFF.

The CDR3 protein is CASSPSEGDNQPQHF. CDR3 nucleotides: TGCGCCAGCAGCCCCTCCGAGGGCGACAATCAGCCCCAGCATTTT. This sequence joins TRBV4-3 and TRBJ1-5; D is unclear. The CDR3 is 15 amino acids. The V gene's germline CDR1 is LGHNA and CDR2 YSLEER. V lost 4 bases and J lost 3, with 13 bases in between.

The rearrangement uses TRBV12-3 or TRBV12-4 and TRBJ2-5; D is unclear. V was clipped by 9 bases and J by 5 bases, with 16 bases between them. CDR3 size: 13 residues. CDR3 nucleotide sequence: TGTGCCAGTTCCCTATCCAGGTTTGAGACCCAGTACTTC. It encodes CASSLSRFETQYF.

The chain links TRBV5-1 to TRBJ2-7; 9 bases are shared with TRBD1. Germline-derived CDR1 and CDR2 are SGHRS and YFSETQ. The CDR3 loop spans 14 amino acids. V was clipped by 7 bases and J by 1 base; unmatched bases: 6. Here the CDR3 reads CASRAGTGSYEQYF. The CDR3 coding sequence is TGCGCCAGCCGGGCCGGGACAGGGTCCTACGAGCAGTACTTC.

This clonotype was detected only a few times. The chain is built from TRBV25-1 and TRBJ2-5, with unresolved D. CDR3 size: 14 residues. Trimming removed 6 bases from V and 5 bases from J, with 16 bases in between. CDR1 and CDR2 from the germline V gene are MGHDK and SYGVNS. The CDR3 sequence is CASSTLGGHETQYF. In DNA form, the CDR3 reads TGTGCCAGCAGCACCCTTGGTGGTCACGAGACCCAGTACTTC.

Note on this clonotype: Relative to the germline gene, one junction end is altered; a read error may explain this. The V gene is TRBV6-1, the J gene TRBJ1-1, with D unresolved. This CDR3 region has 17 residues. CDR1 and CDR2 from the germline V gene are MNHNS and SASEGT. CDR3 sequence: CAISGSAGEFWNTEAFF. The CDR3 coding sequence is TGTGCCATCAGTGGAAGCGCGGGCGAATTTTGGAACACTGAAGCTTTCTTT.

This chain connects TRBV5-1 to TRBJ2-3; 9 nucleotides line up with TRBD2. V lost 4 bases, J lost 4 bases, and 13 bases stayed unmatched. Germline values: CDR1 SGHRS, CDR2 YFSETQ. CDR3 length equals 17 residues. CDR3 amino acids: CASSLRSGTSSSDTQYF. The CDR3 DNA follows: TGCGCCAGCAGCCTGCGGTCGGGGACTAGCTCGTCAGATACGCAGTATTTT. Looking up the rest from reference TRBV5-1 and TRBJ2-3 gives the full variable domain: KAGVTQTPRYLIKTRGQQVTLSCSPISGHRSVSWYQQTPGQGLQFLFEYFSETQRNKGNFPGRFSGRQFSNSRSEMNVSTLELGDSALYLCASSLRSGTSSSDTQYFGPGTRLTVL.

This clonotype was recorded at least ten times. The chain joins TRBV7-8 to TRBJ2-7, with 8 bases matching TRBD2. This CDR3 has 16 amino acids. J was trimmed by 2 bases and V by 0 bases; bases with no gene match: 6. The germline V gene has CDR1 SGHVS and CDR2 FQNEAQ. CDR3 protein: CASSLAPAGATYEQYV. The CDR3 DNA is TGTGCCAGCAGCTTAGCGCCAGCGGGGGCAACCTACGAGCAGTACGTC.

In this sample, this clonotype turned up a few times. The V and J genes are TRBV2 and TRBJ1-4; no reliable D call. The CDR3 is 15 residues long. With 6 bases removed from V and 4 bases from J, the gap between germline ends came to 15 bases. Germline CDR1 SNHLY, CDR2 FYNNEI. CDR3 protein: CASRRLRGSNEKLFF. Here the CDR3 DNA reads TGTGCCAGCAGGAGGCTGCGGGGAAGTAATGAAAAACTGTTTTTT.

J is TRBJ2-3 and V is TRBV7-9; tentative D call: TRBD1 (5 bases). The germline V gene has CDR1 SEHNR and CDR2 FQNEAQ (reference sequence). V was pared by 8 bases and J by 0 bases, with 9 bases between. This CDR3 contains 13 residues. CDR3 sequence (DNA): TGTGCCAGCCAGTCAGGGAGCACAGATACGCAGTATTTT. Protein sequence: CASQSGSTDTQYF.

This clonotype was picked up a small number of times. CDR3 sequence reads: CASSLFRQETQYF. The DNA for the CDR3 is TGCGCCAGCAGCCTCTTTCGCCAAGAGACCCAGTACTTC. The V gene is TRBV4-3, the J gene TRBJ2-5, with unresolved D. The CDR3 loop spans 13 amino acids. Trimming left V 4 bases short and J 1 base short, with 7 bases between. Germline values: CDR1 LGHNA, CDR2 YSLEER.

This clonotype has just a few counts. The V call is TRBV3-1, the J call TRBJ1-6, with 9 nucleotides matching TRBD1. V trimming: 0 bases; J trimming: 8 bases; junction bases outside the gene matches: 8. CDR1 and CDR2 from the germline V gene are LGHDT and YNNKEL (reference sequence). This CDR3 contains 17 residues. The CDR3 region is CASSQDFDRGSDSPLHF. CDR3 bases: TGTGCCAGCAGCCAAGATTTCGACAGGGGGTCCGATTCACCCCTCCACTTT. The full variable domain, with the rest looked up from reference TRBV3-1 and TRBJ1-6, is DTAVSQTPKYLVTQMGNDKSIKCEQNLGHDTMYWYKQDSKKFLKIMFSYNNKELIINETVPNRFSPKSPDKAHLNLHINSLELGDSAVYFCASSQDFDRGSDSPLHFGNGTRLTVT.

The J gene is TRBJ1-4, the V gene TRBV4-3, with 7 bases lining up with TRBD1. Germline V gene lookup returns CDR1 LGHNA and CDR2 YSLEER. V gave up 5 bases and J gave up 0 bases; unmatched junction bases: 12. This CDR3 is 18 amino acids long. CDR3 sequence: CASSAGTVTGSTNEKLFF. The CDR3 DNA sequence: TGCGCCAGCAGCGCCGGGACAGTTACGGGGTCAACTAATGAAAAACTGTTTTTT.

This clonotype was picked up many times. This rearrangement joins TRBV5-1 to TRBJ1-4; a weak D match, TRBD1 (6 bases). This CDR3 is built from 16 residues. Trimming stripped 2 bases from V and 8 bases from J, with 19 bases between. CDR1 is SGHRS, CDR2 YFSETQ, per germline. CDR3: CASSLGDRLGVEKLFF. The DNA of the CDR3 is TGCGCCAGCAGCTTAGGCGACAGGCTTGGGGTGGAAAAACTGTTTTTT.

In this sample, this clonotype turned up many times. The chain is built from TRBV18 and TRBJ2-3; D may correspond to TRBD1 or TRBD2 (5 bases each). This CDR3 is built from 15 residues. V lost 5 bases and J lost 5, with 17 bases in between. Germline V gene lookup returns CDR1 KGHSH and CDR2 LQKENI. The CDR3 sequence: CASSETEGSRDTQYF. The CDR3 DNA sequence: TGTGCCAGCTCAGAGACAGAGGGCTCCAGAGATACGCAGTATTTT.

The V call is TRBV6-2 or TRBV6-3, the J call TRBJ2-7; D might be TRBD1 (6 bases). V was pared by 6 bases and J by 1 base, with 13 bases between. The germline gives CDR1 MNHEY, CDR2 SVGEGT. The CDR3 has 14 residues. The CDR3 loop reads CASRNQDSSYEQYV. The CDR3 nucleotides read TGTGCCAGCAGAAACCAGGACAGTTCCTACGAGCAGTACGTC.

This clonotype was seen only a few times. The chain links TRBV12-3 or TRBV12-4 to TRBJ1-1, with 11 bases matching TRBD1. This CDR3 is 15 amino acids long. The V segment lost 4 bases and the J segment 6 bases; nucleotides outside the gene matches: 7. The CDR3 here is CASSSRGTGGSEAFF. Here the CDR3 DNA reads TGTGCCAGCAGTTCGCGAGGGACAGGGGGATCTGAAGCTTTCTTT.

This clonotype has at least ten counts. CDR3 sequence reads: CSVDALLAGKAYEQYF. In DNA, the CDR3 is TGCAGCGTTGATGCCCTACTAGCGGGGAAGGCCTACGAGCAGTACTTC. This chain joins TRBV29-1 and TRBJ2-7; 10 nucleotides line up with TRBD2. In germline, CDR1 is SQVTM, CDR2 ANQGSEA. This CDR3 has 16 amino acids. Trimming cost V 3 bases and J 2 bases; bases outside gene matches: 10.

This clonotype was observed a few times. The rearrangement joins TRBV7-2 to TRBJ2-7; the match to TRBD2 covers 8 bases. Trimming cost V 5 bases and J 2 bases; bases outside gene matches: 5. The V gene's germline CDR1 is SGHTA and CDR2 FQGNSA. The CDR3 spans 14 residues. The CDR3 is CASSGSAGAYEQYF. CDR3 coding DNA: TGTGCCAGCAGCGGGTCAGCGGGGGCCTACGAGCAGTACTTC.

This clonotype showed up many times. The V gene is TRBV4-2, the J gene TRBJ2-4; TRBD1 agrees at 9 bases. This CDR3 region has 16 residues. CDR1 and CDR2 (germline): LGHNA, YNFKEQ. V shed 0 bases, J shed 7 bases, and the junction held 7 bases outside the gene matches. In DNA, the CDR3 is TGTGCCAGCAGCCAAGAGGGGCACAGGGGGCGTAACATTCAGTACTTC. It yields the protein CASSQEGHRGRNIQYF.

Turning to this clonotype: The junction shows a germline mismatch at one end, possibly a read error. The rearrangement links TRBV4-3 to TRBJ1-2; D remains unclear. Germline V CDR1 and CDR2: LGHNA, YSLEER. This CDR3 spans 13 amino acids. Here the CDR3 DNA reads TGCGCCGGCAGCCAAGAAAAGACCTATGGCTACACCTTC. Its protein is CAGSQEKTYGYTF.

This sequence joins TRBV5-1 and TRBJ2-3; 9 bases are a match to TRBD1. Unmatched junction bases numbered 6, after V lost 4 bases and J lost 6 bases. Germline-derived CDR1 and CDR2 are SGHRS and YFSETQ. The CDR3 length is 14 residues. This chain's CDR3 is CASSATGTGDTQYF. The DNA of the CDR3 is TGCGCCAGCAGCGCAACCGGGACAGGGGATACGCAGTATTTT.

This clonotype was observed a handful of times. The CDR3: CASSLDPAPPDTQYF. CDR3 nucleotide sequence: TGCGCCAGCAGCTTGGATCCCGCCCCCCCAGATACGCAGTATTTT. This sequence joins TRBV5-1 and TRBJ2-3; D is undetermined. The CDR3 is 15 amino acids. Per germline, CDR1 SGHRS and CDR2 YFSETQ. Deletions cut 0 bases from V and 4 bases from J, with 12 bases between. The whole variable domain, remainder taken from reference TRBV5-1 and TRBJ2-3, is KAGVTQTPRYLIKTRGQQVTLSCSPISGHRSVSWYQQTPGQGLQFLFEYFSETQRNKGNFPGRFSGRQFSNSRSEMNVSTLELGDSALYLCASSLDPAPPDTQYFGPGTRLTVL.

This clonotype was seen more than once but under ten times. The chain has TRBV4-3 and TRBJ2-3; 8 bases map to TRBD2. This CDR3 is built from 14 residues. The germline V gene encodes CDR1 LGHNA and CDR2 YSLEER. J gave up 5 bases and V 4 bases, and 5 bases lay outside the gene matches. The CDR3 DNA reads as TGCGCCAGCAGCCGCGAACTAGCGGTAGATACGCAGTATTTT. Its protein is CASSRELAVDTQYF.

With respect to this clonotype: This may stem from a read error, because a much larger clone lies one nucleotide away. The chain recombines TRBV7-2 with TRBJ2-7; 9 nucleotides line up with TRBD2. CDR1 and CDR2 (germline): SGHTA, FQGNSA. The CDR3 runs 15 residues. CDR3 amino acids: CACSGAGGRSYEQYF. Written as DNA, the CDR3 is TGTGCCTGCAGCGGAGCGGGGGGCAGGTCCTACGAGCAGTACTTC.

This chain connects TRBV18 to TRBJ1-3, with D possibly being TRBD1 (5 bases). Trimming removed 1 base at V and 0 bases at J, with 10 bases between. Germline CDR1 and CDR2: KGHSH and LQKENI. The length of the CDR3 is 16 residues. In DNA, the CDR3 is TGTGCCAGCTCACCACAGCCGGGGGGCTCTGGAAACACCATATATTTT. This translates into CASSPQPGGSGNTIYF.